The sequence of this T cell receptor (beta chain) was determined in a study of blood T cells in healthy people across ages. The CDR3 runs to 12 residues. Looked up from germline, CDR1 is SGHTA and CDR2 is FQGNSA. A J-beta primer mix and a sample-barcoded 5' primer were used in a second PCR of about 7 to 12 cycles. TCRdb reprocessed the 5' RACE reads with MiXCR, giving one entry per CDR3 protein. The sample includes about 280,000 distinct CDR3 sequences, 25% to 30% of them seen just once. The gene calls are TRBV7-2 and TRBJ2-5; D not resolved. The end of the DNA aligns better with TRBJ2-1, so the J call may be wrong. The origin of this receptor is a woman between 70 and 85 years old in good health. Sequencing was carried out using blood. CDR3 region: CASSLDRYEQFF. CDR3 DNA: TGTGCCAGCAGCTTAGATCGATATGAGCAGTTCTTC.